Sequencing of this T cell receptor beta chain was carried out in a study of cytomegalovirus exposure and HLA in healthy donors. As for the study in general: Among the approximately 400 donors who were genotyped, about 84% fell in the genetic ancestry cluster that is associated with self-reported Caucasian donors.

The CDR3 is 14 residues long. CDR1 is SGHTA and CDR2 is FQGTGA in the germline V gene. Between the trimmed V and J ends, which lost 2 bases and 4 bases, there was a span of 12 bases. In the PCR, 60 Vbeta and 13 Jbeta primers were used. Libraries were prepared by immunoSEQ multiplex PCR; TCRdb keeps only in-frame clonotypes and omits some of them. The data show about 120,000 clones, about 80% seen once. Regarding the study as a whole: Common viral pathogens were later found to be apparently linked to several of the most significant clusters. Earlier findings revealed that most TCR beta V segments proved productive either about 87% or about 30% of the time.

A remark on this clone: Antigen specificity is unknown.

The sample was PBMCs. This rearrangement joins TRBV7-3 to TRBJ2-7, with D perhaps TRBD1 (7 bases). The clonotype originates from a young woman in good health and CMV-seronegative. DNA of the CDR3: TGTGCCAGCAGCTTAGGAGGGGGCGTGTACGAGCAGTACTTC. Its protein is CASSLGGGVYEQYF.